The present TCR beta chain was sequenced within a study of T-cell memory formation after mild COVID-19. TCRdb passed the 5' RACE reads through MiXCR, listing each CDR3 protein once. Here the sample spans 68,000 or so distinct CDR3 sequences, over 15% being singletons. Per the germline V gene, CDR1 is KGHSH and CDR2 is LQKENI. This CDR3 has 15 amino acids. With V trimmed by 6 bases and J by 2 bases, 10 bases remained unmatched. Study-wide points: Contracting clones, day 15 to 85, had balanced CD4/CD8, and later expanders favored CD4+.

A word on this clonotype: As yet, its antigen is unknown.

The rearrangement links TRBV18 to TRBJ2-7; TRBD2 matches 7 bases. The source material was PBMCs or a T cell subset sorted from them (not recorded which). The TCR originated in an adult woman who had mild COVID-19 (a few samples of this study predate the infection). Cell type and time point are not known. The DNA of the CDR3 is TGTGCCAGCTCCCCTTGGGGGGGACCAGCCTACGAGCAGTACTTC. Translating gives CASSPWGGPAYEQYF. The whole variable domain, remainder taken from reference TRBV18 and TRBJ2-7, is NAGVMQNPRHLVRRRGQEARLRCSPMKGHSHVYWYRQLPEEGLKFMVYLQKENIIDESGMPKERFSAEFPKEGPSILRIQQVVRGDSAAYFCASSPWGGPAYEQYFGPGTRLTVT.